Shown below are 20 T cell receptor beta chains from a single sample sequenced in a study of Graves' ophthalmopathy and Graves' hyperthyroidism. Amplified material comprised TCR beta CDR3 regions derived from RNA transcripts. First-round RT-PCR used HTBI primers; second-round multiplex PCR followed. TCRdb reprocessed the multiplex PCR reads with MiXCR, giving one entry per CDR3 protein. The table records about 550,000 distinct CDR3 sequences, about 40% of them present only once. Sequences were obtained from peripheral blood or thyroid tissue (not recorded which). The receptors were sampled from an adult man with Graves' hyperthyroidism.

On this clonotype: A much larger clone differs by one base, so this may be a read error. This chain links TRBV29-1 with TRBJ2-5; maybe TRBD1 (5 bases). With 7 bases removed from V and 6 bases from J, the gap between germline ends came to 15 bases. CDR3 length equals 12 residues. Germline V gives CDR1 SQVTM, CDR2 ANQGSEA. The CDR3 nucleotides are TGCAGCGCAGACAGACAGCAAAAGACCCAGTACTTC. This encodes CSADRQQKTQYF.

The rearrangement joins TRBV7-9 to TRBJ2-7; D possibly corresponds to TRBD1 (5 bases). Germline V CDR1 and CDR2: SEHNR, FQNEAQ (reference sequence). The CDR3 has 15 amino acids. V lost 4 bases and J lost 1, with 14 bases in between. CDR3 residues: CASSSPRRGSYEQYF. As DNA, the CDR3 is TGTGCCAGCAGCTCACCACGAAGGGGATCCTACGAGCAGTACTTC.

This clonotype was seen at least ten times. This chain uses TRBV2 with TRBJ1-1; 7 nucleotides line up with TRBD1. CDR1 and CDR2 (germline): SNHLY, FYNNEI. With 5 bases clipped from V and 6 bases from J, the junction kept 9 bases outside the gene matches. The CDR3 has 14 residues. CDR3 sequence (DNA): TGTGCCAGCAGTAGTACAGGGGTCGGCGCTGAAGCTTTCTTT. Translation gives CASSSTGVGAEAFF.

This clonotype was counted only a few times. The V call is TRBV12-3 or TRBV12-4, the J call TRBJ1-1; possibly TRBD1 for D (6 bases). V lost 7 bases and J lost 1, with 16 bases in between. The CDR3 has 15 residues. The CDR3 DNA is TGTGCCAGCAAAGTTAGCGAGGGACAGAACACTGAAGCTTTCTTT. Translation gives CASKVSEGQNTEAFF.

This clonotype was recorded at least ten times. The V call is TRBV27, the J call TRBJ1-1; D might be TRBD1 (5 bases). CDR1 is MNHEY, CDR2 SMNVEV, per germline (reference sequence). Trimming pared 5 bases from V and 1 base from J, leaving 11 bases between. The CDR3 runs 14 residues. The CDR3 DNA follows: TGTGCCAGCAGTGCGGGGGGGACGAACACTGAAGCTTTCTTT. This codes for CASSAGGTNTEAFF.

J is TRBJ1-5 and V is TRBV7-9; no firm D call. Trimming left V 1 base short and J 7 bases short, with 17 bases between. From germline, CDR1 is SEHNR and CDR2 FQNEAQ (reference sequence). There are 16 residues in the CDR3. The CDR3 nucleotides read TGTGCCAGCAGCTTAGAGGCTTTAGTCGGCGGGCAGCCCCAGCATTTT. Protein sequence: CASSLEALVGGQPQHF. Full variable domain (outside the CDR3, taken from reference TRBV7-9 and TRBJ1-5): DTGVSQNPRHKITKRGQNVTFRCDPISEHNRLYWYRQTLGQGPEFLTYFQNEAQLEKSRLLSDRFSAERPKGSFSTLEIQRTEQGDSAMYLCASSLEALVGGQPQHFGDGTRLSIL.

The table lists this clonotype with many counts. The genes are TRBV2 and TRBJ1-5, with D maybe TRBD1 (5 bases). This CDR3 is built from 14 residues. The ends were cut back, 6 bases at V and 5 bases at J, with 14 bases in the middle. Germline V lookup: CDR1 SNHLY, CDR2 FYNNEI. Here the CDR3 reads CASRAAGSHQPQHF. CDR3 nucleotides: TGTGCCAGCAGAGCAGCAGGGTCACATCAGCCCCAGCATTTT.

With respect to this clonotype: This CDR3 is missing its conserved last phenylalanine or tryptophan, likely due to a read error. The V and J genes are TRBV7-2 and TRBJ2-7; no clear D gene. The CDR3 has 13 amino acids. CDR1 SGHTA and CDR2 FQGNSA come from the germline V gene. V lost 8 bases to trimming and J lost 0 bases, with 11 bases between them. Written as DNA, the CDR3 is TGTGCCAGCTCTCCCTCGAGCTCCTACGAGCAGTACCTC. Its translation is CASSPSSSYEQYL.

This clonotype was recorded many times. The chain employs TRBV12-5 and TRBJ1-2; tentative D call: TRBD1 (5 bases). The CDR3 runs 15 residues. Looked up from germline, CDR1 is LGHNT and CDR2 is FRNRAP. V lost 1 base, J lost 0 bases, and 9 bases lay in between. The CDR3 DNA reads TGTGCTAGTGGTTTGGCGATGGGGGCTAACTATGGCTACACCTTC. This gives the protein CASGLAMGANYGYTF.

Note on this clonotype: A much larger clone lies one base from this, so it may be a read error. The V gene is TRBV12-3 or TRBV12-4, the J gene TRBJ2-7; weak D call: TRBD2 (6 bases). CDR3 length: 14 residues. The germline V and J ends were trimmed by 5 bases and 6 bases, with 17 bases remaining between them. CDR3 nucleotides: TGTGCCAGCAGTGCGGTACTAGCTCTCGGCGAGCAGTACTTC. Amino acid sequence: CASSAVLALGEQYF.

CDR3 protein: CASSSGQGTDTQYF. The CDR3 DNA is TGTGCCAGCAGCTCCGGACAGGGCACAGATACGCAGTATTTT. The genes are TRBV7-9 and TRBJ2-3; 7 bases agree with TRBD1. The germline V gene encodes CDR1 SEHNR and CDR2 FQNEAQ (reference sequence). The CDR3 consists of 14 residues. The V gene end was trimmed by 4 bases and the J gene end by 1 base; junction bases not matched to a gene: 2.

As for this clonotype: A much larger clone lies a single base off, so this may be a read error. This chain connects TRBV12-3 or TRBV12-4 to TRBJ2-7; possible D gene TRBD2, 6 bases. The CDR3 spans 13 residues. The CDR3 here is CASTPGEDYVQYF. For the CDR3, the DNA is TGTGCCAGCACGCCCGGCGAGGACTACGTGCAGTACTTC.

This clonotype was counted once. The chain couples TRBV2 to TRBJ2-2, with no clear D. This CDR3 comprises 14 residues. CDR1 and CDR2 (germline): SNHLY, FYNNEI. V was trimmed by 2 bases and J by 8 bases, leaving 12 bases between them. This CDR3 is CASSEMRGPGELFF. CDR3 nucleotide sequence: TGTGCCAGCAGTGAAATGAGAGGACCAGGGGAGCTGTTTTTT.

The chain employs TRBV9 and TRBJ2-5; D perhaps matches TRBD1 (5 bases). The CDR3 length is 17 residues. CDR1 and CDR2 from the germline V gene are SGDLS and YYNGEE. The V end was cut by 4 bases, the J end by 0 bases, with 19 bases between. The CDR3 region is CASSPPRSRANQETQYF. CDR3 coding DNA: TGTGCCAGCAGCCCTCCTCGGAGCAGGGCGAACCAAGAGACCCAGTACTTC.

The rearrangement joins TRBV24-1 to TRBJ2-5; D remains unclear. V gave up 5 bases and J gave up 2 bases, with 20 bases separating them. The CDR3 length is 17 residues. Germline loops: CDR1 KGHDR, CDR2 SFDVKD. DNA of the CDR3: TGTGCCACCAGTGCTTCCGGGTACCCACCCCGACAAGAGACCCAGTACTTC. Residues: CATSASGYPPRQETQYF.

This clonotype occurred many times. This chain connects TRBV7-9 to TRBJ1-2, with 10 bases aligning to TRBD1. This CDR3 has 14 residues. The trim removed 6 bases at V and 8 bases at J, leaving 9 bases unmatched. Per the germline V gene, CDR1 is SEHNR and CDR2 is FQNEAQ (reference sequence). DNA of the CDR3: TGTGCCAGCAGTTCGACAGGGGGCGCGTTGGGCTACACCTTC. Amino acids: CASSSTGGALGYTF.

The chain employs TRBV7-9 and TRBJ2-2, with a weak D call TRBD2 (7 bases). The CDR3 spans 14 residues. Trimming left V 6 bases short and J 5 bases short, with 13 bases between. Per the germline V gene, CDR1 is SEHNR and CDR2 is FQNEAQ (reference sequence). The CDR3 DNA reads TGTGCCAGCAGTACCCGGGGGGCGACCGGGGAGCTGTTTTTT. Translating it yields CASSTRGATGELFF.

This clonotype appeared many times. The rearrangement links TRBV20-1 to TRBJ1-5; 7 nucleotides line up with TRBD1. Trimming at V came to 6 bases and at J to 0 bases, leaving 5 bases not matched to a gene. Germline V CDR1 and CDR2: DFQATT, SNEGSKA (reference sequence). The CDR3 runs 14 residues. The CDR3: CSAWDSGSNQPQHF. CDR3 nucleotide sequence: TGCAGTGCGTGGGACAGCGGTAGCAATCAGCCCCAGCATTTT.

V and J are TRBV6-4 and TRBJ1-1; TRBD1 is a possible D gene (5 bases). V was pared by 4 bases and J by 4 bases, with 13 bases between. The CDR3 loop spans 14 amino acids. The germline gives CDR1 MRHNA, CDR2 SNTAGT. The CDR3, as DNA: TGTGCCAGCAGTGGCTGGGGCCTCGGCACTGAAGCTTTCTTT. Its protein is CASSGWGLGTEAFF.

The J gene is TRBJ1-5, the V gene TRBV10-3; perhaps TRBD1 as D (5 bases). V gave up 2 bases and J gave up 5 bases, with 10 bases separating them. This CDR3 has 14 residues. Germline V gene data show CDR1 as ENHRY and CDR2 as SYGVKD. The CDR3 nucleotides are TGTGCCATCAGTGAGCGAAGGGGACATCAGCCCCAGCATTTT. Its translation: CAISERRGHQPQHF.